The clone carrying this T cell receptor beta chain occurred a few times. The sample originates from a study of T cells in Graves' hyperthyroidism and ophthalmopathy. RNA transcripts gave rise to amplified TCR beta CDR3 regions. The HTBI primer set was used in a first-round RT-PCR of the TCR CDR3. MiXCR was run by TCRdb on the multiplex PCR reads, yielding one entry per CDR3 protein. Altogether some 570,000 distinct CDR3 sequences are present, approximately 17% being singletons, with the ten largest covering 15% to 20%. Trimming cost V 2 bases and J 5 bases, with 15 bases left between them. The length of the CDR3 is 15 residues. Germline loops: CDR1 SGHTA, CDR2 FQGTGA.

The sequencing input was blood. This chain uses TRBV7-3 with TRBJ1-1, with D possibly being TRBD1 (6 bases). This TCR was sampled from a woman younger than 30 with Graves' ophthalmopathy. CDR3 nucleotide sequence: TGTGCCAGCAGCTTACACAGGGAGCTGCGGACTGAAGCTTTCTTT. Protein product: CASSLHRELRTEAFF.